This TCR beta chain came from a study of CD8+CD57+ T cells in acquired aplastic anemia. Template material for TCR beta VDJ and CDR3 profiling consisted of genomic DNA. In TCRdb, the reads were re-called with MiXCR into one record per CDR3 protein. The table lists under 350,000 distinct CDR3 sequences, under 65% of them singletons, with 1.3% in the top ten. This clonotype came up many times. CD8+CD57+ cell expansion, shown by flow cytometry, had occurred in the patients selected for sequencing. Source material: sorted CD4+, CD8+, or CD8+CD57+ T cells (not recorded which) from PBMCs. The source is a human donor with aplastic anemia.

CDR3 residues: CASTETSGSYNEQFF. CDR3 bases: TGTGCCAGCACAGAGACTAGCGGTTCCTACAATGAGCAGTTCTTC. The chain couples TRBV2 to TRBJ2-1; 9 bases align to TRBD2. The germline V gene has CDR1 SNHLY and CDR2 FYNNEI. The CDR3 has 15 amino acids. Unmatched junction bases numbered 5, after V lost 7 bases and J lost 1 base.